A single sample gave rise to the 21 T cell receptor beta chains below, sequenced in a study of T cells of healthy individuals. In TCRdb, the 5' RACE reads were re-called with MiXCR into one record per CDR3 protein. This sample yields 60,000 to 80,000 distinct CDR3 sequences, of which about a sixth are seen a single time; about 4.7% belongs to the top ten. These receptors were obtained from a human donor in good health.

Many counts were recorded for this clonotype. The chain has TRBV20-1 and TRBJ2-5; a weak D match, TRBD1 (5 bases). Germline CDR1 reads DFQATT; CDR2 reads SNEGSKA (reference sequence). V lost 1 base and J 6 bases, leaving 9 bases between the germline ends. This CDR3 has 12 amino acids. CDR3 sequence reads: CSARAAGKTQYF. CDR3 coding DNA: TGCAGTGCTAGAGCGGCAGGGAAGACCCAGTACTTC.

The chain has TRBV29-1 and TRBJ2-2, with D possibly being TRBD1 (6 bases). V was shortened by 4 bases and J by 1 base, with 13 bases between the two germline ends. CDR3 length equals 15 residues. Germline V gives CDR1 SQVTM, CDR2 ANQGSEA. The CDR3 bases are TGCAGCGTTGTAGGGGTGACAGGGAACACCGGGGAGCTGTTTTTT. As protein: CSVVGVTGNTGELFF.

This clonotype turned up a few times. V is TRBV21-1 and J is TRBJ2-2. TRBV21-1 is a known pseudogene. CDR3 length: 12 residues. The CDR3: CASSKVGGELFF. DNA for the CDR3: TGTGCCAGCAGCAAAGTGGGTGGGGAGCTGTTTTTT.

The DNA of the CDR3 is TGCGCCAGCAGCTTGGGTCGCCCAGGACAGGGTTCTTTAGAGACCCAGTACTTC. It is translated as CASSLGRPGQGSLETQYF. The chain couples TRBV5-1 to TRBJ2-5; 8 bases align to TRBD1. Germline CDR1 and CDR2: SGHRS and YFSETQ. V gave up 0 bases and J gave up 4 bases; unmatched junction bases: 14. The CDR3 runs 18 residues.

The J gene is TRBJ2-4, the V gene TRBV20-1; D possibly corresponds to TRBD2 (7 bases). CDR3 size: 14 residues. The ends were cut back, 3 bases at V and 0 bases at J, with 9 bases in the middle. From germline, CDR1 is DFQATT and CDR2 SNEGSKA (reference sequence). The CDR3 region has the DNA TGCAGTGCTAGCGGGGGGCTAGCCAAAAACATTCAGTACTTC. Protein sequence: CSASGGLAKNIQYF.

The table lists this clonotype with many counts. The chain carries TRBV12-3 or TRBV12-4 and TRBJ2-5; D may be TRBD1 (5 bases). The CDR3 has 12 residues. V lost 2 bases, J lost 9 bases, and 10 bases lay in between. CDR3 loop: CASSLSDRAQYF. As DNA, the CDR3 is TGTGCCAGCAGTTTATCCGACAGAGCCCAGTACTTC.

The chain has TRBV20-1 and TRBJ2-7; maybe TRBD1 (6 bases). This CDR3 is built from 15 residues. V was cut by 7 bases and J by 0 bases, with 19 bases left in between. Germline V gene sequence: CDR1 DFQATT, CDR2 SNEGSKA (reference sequence). CDR3 sequence: CSVSEQGALSYEQYF. The DNA for the CDR3 is TGCAGTGTGTCGGAACAGGGTGCCCTCTCCTACGAGCAGTACTTC.

This clonotype was found many times. J is TRBJ1-1 and V is TRBV11-1; maybe TRBD1 (5 bases). CDR1 is SGHAT, CDR2 FQDESV, per germline (reference sequence). Trimming took off 5 bases at V and 4 bases at J, with 14 bases between the two ends. The CDR3 extends over 14 amino acids. Here the CDR3 DNA reads TGTGCCAGCAGCCTTCAGGGAAGAAGCACTGAAGCTTTCTTT. Translating it yields CASSLQGRSTEAFF.

This clonotype has ten or more counts. The chain employs TRBV28 and TRBJ1-1; D might be TRBD1 (5 bases). CDR1 and CDR2 from the germline V gene are MDHEN and SYDVKM. The CDR3 contains 15 residues. Trimming cost V 5 bases and J 4 bases, with 17 bases left between them. As DNA, the CDR3 is TGTGCCAGCAGTCCTGCAGGGCCGGCGGGCACTGAAGCTTTCTTT. It translates to CASSPAGPAGTEAFF.

This chain connects TRBV10-3 to TRBJ2-1; the D is unclear. CDR1 and CDR2 (germline): ENHRY, SYGVKD. V was shortened by 0 bases and J by 4 bases, with 10 bases between the two germline ends. The CDR3 sequence is 15 residues long. The chain's CDR3 is CAISESNRMYNEQFF. The CDR3 DNA follows: TGTGCCATCAGTGAGTCTAATCGTATGTACAATGAGCAGTTCTTC.

The CDR3 region is CASSPPGLYYNEQFF. CDR3 nucleotide sequence: TGTGCCAGCAGCCCACCCGGACTATACTACAATGAGCAGTTCTTC. The genes are TRBV14 and TRBJ2-1; tentatively, D is TRBD2 (6 bases). Deletions cut 4 bases from V and 3 bases from J, with 13 bases between. This CDR3 has 15 amino acids. Germline lookup yields CDR1 SGHDN and CDR2 FVKESK.

In this sample, this clonotype turned up a few times. The chain joins TRBV4-2 to TRBJ2-2; the D is unclear. The CDR3 has 13 amino acids. V was shortened by 0 bases and J by 6 bases, with 5 bases between the two germline ends. Looked up from germline, CDR1 is LGHNA and CDR2 is YNFKEQ. The CDR3 DNA sequence: TGTGCCAGCAGCCAAGATACCCCCGGGGAGCTGTTTTTT. Encoded protein: CASSQDTPGELFF.

This clonotype was picked up many times. The rearrangement links TRBV10-3 to TRBJ2-2; tentatively, D is TRBD1 (6 bases). The germline CDR1 and CDR2 sequences are ENHRY and SYGVKD. Between the trimmed V and J ends, which lost 7 bases and 2 bases, there was a span of 17 bases. This CDR3 is 16 amino acids long. The CDR3 spells CAINSDRSGNTGELFF. Written as DNA, the CDR3 is TGTGCCATCAATTCAGACAGGAGCGGAAACACCGGGGAGCTGTTTTTT.

This clonotype has a count of ten or more. V gene TRBV29-1 combines with J gene TRBJ2-5; TRBD2 matches at 11 bases. In germline, CDR1 is SQVTM, CDR2 ANQGSEA. Losses at the gene ends were 7 bases for V and 5 bases for J; bases not matched to a gene: 9. The length of the CDR3 is 14 residues. CDR3 amino acids: CSARLAGGLETQYF. CDR3 bases: TGCAGCGCCAGATTAGCGGGGGGGCTGGAGACCCAGTACTTC.

The gene calls are TRBV6-5 and TRBJ1-2; 9 bases agree with TRBD1. The germline CDR1 and CDR2 sequences are MNHEY and SVGAGI. The CDR3 totals 14 residues. J lost 4 bases, V lost 7 bases, and 7 bases had no gene match. DNA for the CDR3: TGTGCCAGCAAGCAGGGGACAGGGATCTATGGCTACACCTTC. Translated: CASKQGTGIYGYTF.

The chain employs TRBV3-1 and TRBJ1-1; D is unresolved. V was cut by 3 bases and J by 1 base, with 15 bases left in between. The CDR3 is made up of 16 amino acids. Looked up from germline, CDR1 is LGHDT and CDR2 is YNNKEL (reference sequence). This CDR3 is CASSQETFSGNTEAFF. The CDR3 DNA is TGTGCCAGCAGCCAGGAGACCTTTTCGGGGAACACTGAAGCTTTCTTT.

The V and J genes are TRBV20-1 and TRBJ2-3; 10 bases match TRBD2. Germline CDR1 is DFQATT and CDR2 is SNEGSKA (reference sequence). CDR3 length: 15 residues. The trim removed 7 bases at V and 4 bases at J, leaving 11 bases unmatched. The CDR3 nucleotides are TGCAGTGTCACCCCCCTAGCGGGAGTAGCAGATACGCAGTATTTT. This encodes CSVTPLAGVADTQYF.

This clonotype was counted between two and nine times. The CDR3 region has the DNA TGTGCCAGCGAGGGGGGAACCTTTTACAATGAGCAGTTCTTC. It translates to CASEGGTFYNEQFF. The J gene is TRBJ2-1, the V gene TRBV6-2 or TRBV6-3; D tentatively fits TRBD1 or TRBD2 (6 bases each). The CDR3 spans 14 residues. Trimming took off 8 bases at V and 4 bases at J, with 15 bases between the two ends. Germline-derived CDR1 and CDR2 are MNHEY and SVGEGT.

The table lists this clonotype with many counts. The chain combines TRBV6-2 or TRBV6-3 with TRBJ1-1, with TRBD1 as a possible D gene (5 bases). Germline V gene data show CDR1 as MNHEY and CDR2 as SVGEGT. The CDR3 covers 14 residues. V was cut by 6 bases and J by 7 bases, with 18 bases left in between. CDR3 residues: CASRPTAVYREAFF. For the CDR3, the DNA is TGTGCCAGCAGGCCGACAGCGGTCTATCGTGAAGCTTTCTTT.

There are a few counts of this clonotype. The chain links TRBV2 to TRBJ2-7; 10 bases map to TRBD2. The CDR3 totals 16 residues. The ends lost 7 bases at V and 3 bases at J; junction bases unmatched: 12. Germline V gene lookup returns CDR1 SNHLY and CDR2 FYNNEI. Here the CDR3 reads CASTANRGLANYEQYF. The CDR3 nucleotides are TGTGCCAGCACCGCAAATAGGGGACTAGCGAACTACGAGCAGTACTTC.

This clonotype was found a few times. The V and J genes are TRBV6-2 or TRBV6-3 and TRBJ2-3; D is perhaps TRBD2 (5 bases). The CDR3 runs 16 residues. Germline V gives CDR1 MNHEY, CDR2 SVGEGT. The ends were cut back, 2 bases at V and 4 bases at J, with 16 bases in the middle. CDR3 protein: CASSYPASTLADTQYF. Here the CDR3 DNA reads TGTGCCAGCAGTTACCCAGCTAGCACCCTGGCAGATACGCAGTATTTT.